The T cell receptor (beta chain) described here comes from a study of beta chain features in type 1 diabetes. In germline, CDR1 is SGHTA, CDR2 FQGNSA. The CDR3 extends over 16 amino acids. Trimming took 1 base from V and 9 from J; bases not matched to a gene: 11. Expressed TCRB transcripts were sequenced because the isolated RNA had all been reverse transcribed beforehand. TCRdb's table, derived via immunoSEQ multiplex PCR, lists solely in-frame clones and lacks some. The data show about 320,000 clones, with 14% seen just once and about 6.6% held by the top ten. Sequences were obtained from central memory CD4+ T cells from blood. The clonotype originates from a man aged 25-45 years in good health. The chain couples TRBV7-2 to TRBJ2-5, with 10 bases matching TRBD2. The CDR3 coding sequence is TGTGCCAGCAGCTTAGGGTCGAGCGGGGGGGTATATGCCCAGTACTTC. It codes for CASSLGSSGGVYAQYF.